This T cell receptor beta chain was retrieved from a study of Ad26.COV2.S vaccination and SARS-CoV-2 variants (dated by TCRdb to the early 2020s). Describing the broader study: Donors in the vaccine arm were drawn from COV1001, a phase I-IIa trial of Ad26.COV2.S in healthy adults that was multicentre, randomized, double-blind and placebo-controlled. Ad26.COV2.S was administered intramuscularly at 5 x 10^10 or 1 x 10^11 viral particles, either as a single shot or as two shots given 56 days apart. TCRbeta repertoire sequencing served as the tool for gauging how specific and how broad the SARS-CoV-2-reactive T cell receptors were following Ad26.COV2.S vaccination. A total of around 32 samples were included in the TCR-sequenced set, comprising roughly 19 Ad26.COV2.S vaccine recipients, 5 placebo recipients and 8 SARS-CoV-2 convalescent individuals. Participants in the trial were split at random into five groups of five each, receiving low-dose or high-dose Ad26.COV2.S once or twice, or else placebo on both occasions. Investigators remained blinded to trial group allocation during experiments and outcome assessment.

The treatment or condition tag for this specimen amounts to: around 19 received Ad26.COV2.S at low or high dose, single or two shots; about 5 received placebo; per-sample allocation not given. For vaccine and placebo recipients, repertoires were sequenced using samples collected on day 63 after the first injection. In Cohort 1b, roughly 26 adults aged 18-55 years were enrolled at a single site in Boston, USA, between 29 July and 7 August 2020. Ad26.COV2.S was a replication-incompetent adenovirus type 26 vector expressing a prefusion-stabilized SARS-CoV-2 spike protein from the original Wuhan strain. The study at large found these results: Comparable non-spike TCR breadth was observed between vaccine and placebo recipients, consistent with only spike being contained in the vaccine. The study was not powered to compare responses between vaccine doses or regimens. Compared with placebo recipients, Ad26.COV2.S recipients showed higher spike-specific TCR breadth (P = 0.0014). After vaccination, substantial breadth of spike-specific CD8+ and CD4+ T cell responses was reported. The authors noted that the TCR breadth and depth analyses may have underestimated total T cell responses.

The immunoSEQ Assay was used to sequence TCRbeta CDR3 regions. After extraction, genomic DNA underwent amplification by bias-controlled multiplex PCR, followed by high-throughput sequencing. As for the authors' bioinformatics: Collapsing and filtering of sequences were performed to quantify the absolute abundance of each unique TCRbeta CDR3 region. Usable DNA was measured by amplifying reference genes present in all nucleated cells, and TCRbeta template counts were normalized to that usable DNA to estimate T cell fraction. Repertoire TCRs were annotated as SARS-CoV-2-specific when V gene, CDR3 amino acid sequence and J gene were exactly matched to a known reactive TCR set. MIRA supplied the reference SARS-CoV-2 TCR set, which was filtered for enrichment in COVID-19-positive ImmuneCODE repertoires so that public or cross-reactive TCRs were removed. Using the MIRA antigens, annotated TCRs were further analysed by specific ORF or by position within an ORF. Breadth was defined as the number of annotated unique rearrangements divided by the total number of unique productive rearrangements, and depth was defined as the summed frequency of the annotated unique rearrangements. Group comparisons of TCR breadth used two-sided Wilcoxon rank-sum tests. The source is immuneACCESS, and TCRdb retained only in-frame sequences with V and J called. Part of the clones is not carried over; for the studies checked, unresolved V genes explain less than half of this, and the remainder is unexplained. V, J and clone size derive from that table, while D and trimming were established from the DNA sequence. The sample includes about 480,000 clones, with around 88% observed a single time. Roughly 13% of the sample goes to the ten largest clones.

V was cut back by 2 bases and J by 6 bases, leaving a gap of 12 bases between them. The CDR3 spans 14 residues, from the cysteine through the phenylalanine. Only the CDR3 DNA stays, 42 bases, in frame from base 1. The germline V gene gives CDR1 as MNHEY and CDR2 as SVGAGI. Worth noting for this clone: Its specific antigen is unknown. Base quality data are lacking; no much larger clone is found one base away.

This specimen consisted of peripheral blood, obtained in a trial of Ad26.COV2.S vaccine versus placebo. This sequence originates from a person aged 18-65 years who received the Ad26.COV2.S COVID-19 vaccine or a placebo. This chain is built from TRBV6-5 and TRBJ2-3; a weak D assignment points to TRBD2 (6 bases agree). The DNA sequence is as follows: TGTGCCAGCAGTTACAGGACCCGGGAGGATACGCAGTATTTT. This codes for CASSYRTREDTQYF.